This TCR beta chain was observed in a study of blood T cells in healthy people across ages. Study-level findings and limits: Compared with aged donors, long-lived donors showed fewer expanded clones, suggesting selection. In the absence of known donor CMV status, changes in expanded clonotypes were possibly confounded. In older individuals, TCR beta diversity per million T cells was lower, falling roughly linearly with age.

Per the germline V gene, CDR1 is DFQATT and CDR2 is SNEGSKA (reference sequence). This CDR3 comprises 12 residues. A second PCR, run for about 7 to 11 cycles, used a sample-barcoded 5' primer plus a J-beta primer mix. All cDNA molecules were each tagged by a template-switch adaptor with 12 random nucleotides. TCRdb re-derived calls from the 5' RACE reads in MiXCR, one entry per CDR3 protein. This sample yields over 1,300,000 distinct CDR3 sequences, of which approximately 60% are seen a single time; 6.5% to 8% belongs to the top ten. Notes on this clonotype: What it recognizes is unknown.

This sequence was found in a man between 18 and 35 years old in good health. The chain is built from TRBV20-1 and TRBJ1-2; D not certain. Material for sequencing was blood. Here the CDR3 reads CRVESGGYGYTF. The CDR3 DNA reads TGCAGGGTAGAGAGTGGTGGCTATGGCTACACCTTC.